This T cell receptor (beta chain) was sequenced during a study of response to subunit inactivated influenza vaccine. This clonotype occurred many times. TCRdb re-derived calls from the RT-PCR reads in MiXCR, one entry per CDR3 protein. The top ten clones hold approximately 14% of a sample with around 470,000 distinct CDR3 sequences, approximately 6.9% of them seen once. The CDR3 has 17 amino acids. Germline lookup yields CDR1 DFQATT and CDR2 SNEGSKA (reference sequence). With 3 bases clipped from V and 2 bases from J, the junction kept 11 bases outside the gene matches. The clonotype was recovered from a man aged 50-75 years who received an inactivated influenza vaccine. The source was PBMCs from blood, collected roughly 24 months after vaccination. This chain links TRBV20-1 with TRBJ2-3, with 10 bases fitting TRBD2. The CDR3 bases are TGCAGTGCTAGGGCGCGGCTAGCGGGGGCCATCACAGATACGCAGTATTTT. As protein: CSARARLAGAITDTQYF.